Presented here are 3 T cell receptor beta chains from one specimen sequenced in a study of low-dose radiotherapy and immunotherapy resistance in tumors. The sample's time point: after trial treatment. Sample treatment: LDRT plus nivolumab, ipilimumab, low-dose cyclophosphamide and aspirin (RACIN trial). TRAV and TRBV primers primed cDNA for both TCRalpha and TCRbeta. The authors amplified TCRs for about 20 PCR cycles with a constant-region primer and a V-primer adapter. TCRdb ran MiXCR on the reads and lists one entry per CDR3 protein. The repertoire consists of tens of thousands of distinct CDR3 sequences, with around a sixth occurring once and the leading ten covering over 1.2%. This sample comprised PBMCs, obtained after low-dose radiotherapy plus immunotherapy. Source of these receptors: a male donor with prostate cancer.

In this sample, this clonotype turned up many times. This chain joins TRBV6-5 and TRBJ2-4, with a tentative D call TRBD1 (6 bases). This CDR3 spans 14 amino acids. V gave up 6 bases and J gave up 7 bases, with 16 bases separating them. Per the germline V gene, CDR1 is MNHEY and CDR2 is SVGAGI. The CDR3 DNA sequence: TGTGCCAGCAGGTCCAGGGGTGGTGTGAACATTCAGTACTTC. Translating gives CASRSRGGVNIQYF.

This clonotype has a handful of counts. This chain joins TRBV10-3 and TRBJ2-7; maybe TRBD2 (5 bases). The CDR3 has 11 amino acids. Deletions cut 8 bases from V and 6 bases from J, with 11 bases between. The germline V gene has CDR1 ENHRY and CDR2 SYGVKD. The CDR3 sequence is CAIGKEVEQYF. The CDR3 nucleotides are TGTGCCATCGGTAAGGAGGTCGAGCAGTACTTC.

This clonotype was seen at least ten times. The genes are TRBV28 and TRBJ1-6, with TRBD1 identical over 7 bases. Germline V gene sequence: CDR1 MDHEN, CDR2 SYDVKM. This CDR3 contains 15 residues. V was clipped by 6 bases and J by 13 bases; unmatched bases: 15. As DNA, the CDR3 is TGTGCCAGCAGCCGGACCGGACAGGTCTCGGGGCCCCTCCACTTT. It encodes CASSRTGQVSGPLHF. Full variable domain (outside the CDR3, taken from reference TRBV28 and TRBJ1-6): DVKVTQSSRYLVKRTGEKVFLECVQDMDHENMFWYRQDPGLGLRLIYFSYDVKMKEKGDIPEGYSVSREKKERFSLILESASTNQTSMYLCASSRTGQVSGPLHFGNGTRLTVT.